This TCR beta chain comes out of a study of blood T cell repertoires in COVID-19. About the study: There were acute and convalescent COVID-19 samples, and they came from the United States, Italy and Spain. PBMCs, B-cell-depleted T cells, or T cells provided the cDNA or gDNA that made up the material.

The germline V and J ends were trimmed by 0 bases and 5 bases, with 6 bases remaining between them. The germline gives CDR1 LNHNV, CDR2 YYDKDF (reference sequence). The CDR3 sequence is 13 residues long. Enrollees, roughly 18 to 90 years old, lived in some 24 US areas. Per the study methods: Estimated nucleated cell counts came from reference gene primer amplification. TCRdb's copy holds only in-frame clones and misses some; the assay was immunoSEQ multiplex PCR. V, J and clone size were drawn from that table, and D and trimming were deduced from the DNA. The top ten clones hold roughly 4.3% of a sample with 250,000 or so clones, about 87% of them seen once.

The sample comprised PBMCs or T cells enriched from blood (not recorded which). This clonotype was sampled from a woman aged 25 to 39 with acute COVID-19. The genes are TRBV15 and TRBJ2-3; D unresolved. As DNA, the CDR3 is TGTGCCACCAGCAGAGATCCCGGAGATACGCAGTATTTT. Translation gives CATSRDPGDTQYF.